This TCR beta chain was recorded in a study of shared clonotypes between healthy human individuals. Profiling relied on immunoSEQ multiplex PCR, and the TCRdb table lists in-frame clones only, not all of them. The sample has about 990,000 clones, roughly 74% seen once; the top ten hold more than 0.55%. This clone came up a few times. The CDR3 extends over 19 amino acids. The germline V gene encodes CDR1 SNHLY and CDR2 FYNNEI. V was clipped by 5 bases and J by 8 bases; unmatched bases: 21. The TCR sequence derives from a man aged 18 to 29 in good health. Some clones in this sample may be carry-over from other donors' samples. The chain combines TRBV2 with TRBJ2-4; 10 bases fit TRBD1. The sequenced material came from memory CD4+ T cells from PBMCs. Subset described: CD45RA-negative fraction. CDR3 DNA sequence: TGTGCCAGCAGTTTTGGCCCCTCACGCGACAGGGGGCCCGTGGACATTCAGTACTTC. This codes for CASSFGPSRDRGPVDIQYF.